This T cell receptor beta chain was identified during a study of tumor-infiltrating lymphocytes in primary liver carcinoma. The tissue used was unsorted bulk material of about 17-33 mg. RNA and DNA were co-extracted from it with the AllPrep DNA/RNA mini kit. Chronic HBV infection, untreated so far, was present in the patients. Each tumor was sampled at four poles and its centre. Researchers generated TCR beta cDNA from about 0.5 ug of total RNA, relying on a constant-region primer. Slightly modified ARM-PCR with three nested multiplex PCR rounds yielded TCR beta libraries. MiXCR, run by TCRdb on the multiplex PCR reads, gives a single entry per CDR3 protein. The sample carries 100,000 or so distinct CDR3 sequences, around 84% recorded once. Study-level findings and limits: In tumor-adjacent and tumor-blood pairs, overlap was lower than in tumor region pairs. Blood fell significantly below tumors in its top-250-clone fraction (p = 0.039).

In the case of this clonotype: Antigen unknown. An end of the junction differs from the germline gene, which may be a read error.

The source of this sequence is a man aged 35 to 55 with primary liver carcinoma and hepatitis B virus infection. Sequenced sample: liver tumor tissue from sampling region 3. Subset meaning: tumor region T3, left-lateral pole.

CDR3 amino acids: CARSFQGLNTEVFF. CDR3 bases: TGTGCCCGCAGCTTTCAGGGGTTAAATACTGAGGTTTTCTTT. This sequence joins TRBV5-6 and TRBJ1-1; possible D gene TRBD1, 6 bases. This CDR3 region has 14 residues. Germline V gives CDR1 SGHDT, CDR2 YYEEEE.